This T cell receptor beta chain was documented in a study of blood T cell repertoires in COVID-19 (dated by TCRdb to about 2020). With respect to the entire study: The collaborator samples originated in the United States, Italy and Spain and spanned the acute and convalescent phases of COVID-19. The material from the prospective study consisted of cDNA or gDNA derived from T cells, B-cell-depleted T cells, or PBMCs. Deeply sampled blood TCRbeta repertoires from subjects exposed to, actively infected with, or recovered from COVID-19 were included in the dataset. The repertoires were released in a freely available public database meant as a resource for research on the immune response to SARS-CoV-2. The samples were drawn from two sources: the first 160 participants of the ongoing ImmuneRACE study, and fewer than 1,500 subjects contributed by 6 global collaborators. The sample metadata nearly always contained a de-identified subject ID, COVID-19 status, age in years and sex. Where available, HLA class I and class II types were obtained from metadata supplied by the sample provider rather than from assay-based typing. Overall study results and their limits: How much clinical and demographic metadata was included differed by source and by participant, and the metadata was provided uncurated.

The immunoSEQ Assay, a bias-controlled multiplex PCR, was used to amplify TCRbeta CDR3 regions from genomic DNA. From the authors' description of their analysis: Nucleated cell counts per sample were estimated from amplification of reference gene primers within the assay. To quantify the absolute abundance of each unique TCRbeta CDR3 rearrangement, sequence reads were collapsed and filtered. For each sample, productive Simpson clonality was calculated by taking the square root of Simpson's diversity index across productive rearrangements. What TCRdb holds here is the immuneACCESS table cut down to in-frame rearrangements. Part of the clones is not present; checked against another copy, under half of the missing clones reflect an unresolved V gene, and the others are unexplained. The V and J calls and clone size were taken over from that table, and D and trimming were inferred from the DNA. Here the sample has approximately 110,000 clones; 70% to 90% occur a single time. The ten largest clonotypes hold 1.1% of the sample.

Trimming at the junction amounts to 3 bases on V and 13 bases on J, and the germline ends lie 13 bases apart. The germline V gene supplies CDR1 MNHEY and CDR2 SVGAGI. The CDR3 runs 13 amino acids, cysteine and phenylalanine included. Just the 39-base CDR3 DNA is kept, in frame starting at base 1. As to this clone: Its antigen is still unknown. Base-call qualities are not available, and no considerably larger clone is one nucleotide away.

The collaborating institutions used their own protocols to collect whole blood in K2EDTA tubes. For TCRbeta analysis, collaborator samples were shipped as frozen whole blood, as isolated PBMCs, or as DNA extracted from either sample type. This sequence was found in a human donor in a cohort sampled during active COVID-19. Sequencing was performed on peripheral blood. Recombination connected TRBV6-5 to TRBJ1-6, with the D gene uncertain. The DNA reads as follows: TGTGCCAGCAGTTATGAGGGTCGGAGGCCCCTCCACTTT. Its protein product is CASSYEGRRPLHF.